This entry lists 7 T cell receptor beta chains sequenced from one sample in a study of control samples from healthy donors and cancer patients. Clones were read by immunoSEQ multiplex PCR, and TCRdb kept only the in-frame ones, dropping some. The sample carries some 150,000 clones, about 91% recorded once. Material for sequencing was blood. These receptors were collected from a man aged 25-45 years in good health.

The CDR3 DNA is TGTGCCAGCAGTCCGGGACAGGGTGTCCAGCCCCAGCATTTT. Its translation is CASSPGQGVQPQHF. The V call is TRBV28, the J call TRBJ1-5; 9 bases are shared with TRBD1. Germline trimming cut 5 bases from V and 7 bases from J; bases unmatched to any gene: 6. The CDR3 contains 14 residues. The V gene's germline CDR1 is MDHEN and CDR2 SYDVKM.

The rearrangement uses TRBV28 and TRBJ2-3; D call uncertain. V lost 4 bases and J 6 bases, leaving 8 bases between the germline ends. Germline CDR1 MDHEN, CDR2 SYDVKM. The CDR3 consists of 12 residues. CDR3 coding DNA: TGTGCCAGCAGTTCTCAGAGGGATACGCAGTATTTT. Its protein product is CASSSQRDTQYF.

The chain uses TRBV10-1 and TRBJ2-2, with TRBD2 matching over 11 bases. CDR1 is WNHNN, CDR2 SYGVQD, per germline (reference sequence). V gave up 6 bases and J gave up 2 bases; unmatched junction bases: 2. This CDR3 spans 15 amino acids. The CDR3 spells CASSLAGGNTGELFF. For the CDR3, the DNA is TGCGCCAGCAGCCTAGCGGGGGGCAACACCGGGGAGCTGTTTTTT.

This chain connects TRBV3-1 (or the pseudogene TRBV3-2) to TRBJ1-4; D possibly corresponds to TRBD1 (5 bases). From germline, CDR1 is LGHDT and CDR2 YNNKEL (reference sequence). The CDR3 is 17 amino acids. Trimming left V 4 bases short and J 7 bases short, with 22 bases between. CDR3 coding DNA: TGTGCCAGCAGCCCCGGGGCAGCCCGTTACCTTACTGAAAAACTGTTTTTT. It codes for CASSPGAARYLTEKLFF.

CDR3 amino acids: CASTEIFGTGPDGYTF. CDR3 DNA: TGTGCCAGTACCGAAATTTTCGGGACAGGGCCGGATGGCTACACCTTC. The chain is built from TRBV19 and TRBJ1-2, with 9 bases identical to TRBD1. The germline CDR1 and CDR2 sequences are LNHDA and SQIVND (reference sequence). Trimming cost V 7 bases and J 6 bases; bases outside gene matches: 15. The CDR3 sequence is 16 residues long. The whole variable domain, filled in from reference TRBV19 and TRBJ1-2, reads DGGITQSPKYLFRKEGQNVTLSCEQNLNHDAMYWYRQDPGQGLRLIYYSQIVNDFQKGDIAEGYSVSREKKESFPLTVTSAQKNPTAFYLCASTEIFGTGPDGYTFGSGTRLTVV.

The chain combines TRBV27 with TRBJ1-1; D is undetermined. Germline CDR1 MNHEY, CDR2 SMNVEV (reference sequence). The CDR3 has 11 amino acids. The germline V and J ends were trimmed by 5 bases and 7 bases, with 8 bases remaining between them. The CDR3, as DNA: TGTGCCAGCAGTAACCAACTTGAAGCTTTCTTT. The encoded protein is CASSNQLEAFF.

This clone was picked up a small number of times. This chain joins TRBV28 and TRBJ1-2; unclear D gene. This CDR3 is built from 14 residues. Deletions cut 1 base from V and 1 base from J, with 7 bases between. Germline V gene sequence: CDR1 MDHEN, CDR2 SYDVKM. In DNA, the CDR3 is TGTGCCAGCAGTTTATCTCGGGTTAACTATGGCTACACCTTC. It codes for CASSLSRVNYGYTF.